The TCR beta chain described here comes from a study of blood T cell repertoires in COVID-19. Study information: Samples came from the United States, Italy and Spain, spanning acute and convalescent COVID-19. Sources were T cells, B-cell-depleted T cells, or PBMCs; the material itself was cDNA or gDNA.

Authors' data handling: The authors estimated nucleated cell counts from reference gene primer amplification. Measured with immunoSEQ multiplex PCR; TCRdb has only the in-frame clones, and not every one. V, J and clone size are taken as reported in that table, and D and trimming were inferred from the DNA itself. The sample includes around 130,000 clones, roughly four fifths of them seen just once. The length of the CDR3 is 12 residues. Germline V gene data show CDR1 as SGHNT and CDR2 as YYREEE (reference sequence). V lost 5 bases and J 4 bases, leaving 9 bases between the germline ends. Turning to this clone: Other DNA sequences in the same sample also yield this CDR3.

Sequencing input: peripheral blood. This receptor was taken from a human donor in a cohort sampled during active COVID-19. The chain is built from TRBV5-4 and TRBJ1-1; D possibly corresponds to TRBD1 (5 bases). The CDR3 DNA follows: TGTGCCAGCAGTCCGGGGGGCACTGAAGCTTTCTTT. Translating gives CASSPGGTEAFF.